The text below deals with one T cell receptor (beta chain). The antigen it recognizes is unknown. There are no base qualities to consult, and no much larger clone falls within one base. These data come from a study of cytomegalovirus exposure and HLA in healthy donors (dated by TCRdb to about 2017). Notes on the research overall: An earlier analysis of 587 of the donors reported 276 Gb of sequence data and 117 million unique TCR beta sequences obtained from roughly 170 million T cells. To predict cytomegalovirus infection status, the study brought together high-throughput TCR immunosequencing, statistical association of individual TCRs with disease status, and machine learning. Genome-wide SNP genotypes for about 65% of the 666 donors were used in a later genetic analysis, which treated that subset as a discovery cohort. In the later analysis, no new phenotypic data were used to find candidate immune exposures; instead, reliance was placed on TCR beta sequences and their occurrence across donors. A later analysis re-analyzed previously published TCR beta repertoires from 550 to 700 donors and added high-resolution HLA genotyping to study TCR occurrence patterns. The study profiled the T cell repertoires of hundreds of subjects by immunosequencing and related them to cytomegalovirus serostatus. Roughly 5 DR-DQ haplotypes were handled as single units for association and clustering, since linkage in the cohort was strong. The aim of the study was to test whether cataloging public T cell receptors could identify signatures of past pathogen exposure. HLA typing covered class I and class II loci at four-digit resolution. An earlier analysis of 587 of the donors used high-throughput TCR beta sequencing to judge whether each TCR beta V gene segment behaved as functional or pseudogenic. Besides the first cohort of roughly 640 subjects, a separate validation cohort made up of 120 or so different subjects was used. The number of typed donors differed by locus: roughly 629-640 for A, B, C, DRB1 and DQB1; 522 for DQA1; roughly 600 for DPA1; and roughly 490 for DPB1. All discovery cohort repertoires had been generated using a single sequencing platform. Roughly 290 gigabases of sequencing data and approximately 92 million unique TCR sequences made up an early release that covered around 640 HLA-typed donors. Alongside the repertoire data, information on donor age, sex, ethnicity and CMV serostatus was compiled. Among the roughly 400 genotyped donors, about 83% belonged to the genetic ancestry cluster associated with self-reported Caucasian donors. Across 398 genotyped donors of the cohort, an average of about 220,000 unique TCR beta nucleotide sequences per donor were sequenced, and roughly 17% of those sequences were non-productive. On the study overall, not on this receptor specifically: In a later analysis, most CMV-associated TCR beta chains were found to appear HLA-restricted, with HLA associations seemingly driven largely by CMV exposure. In this cohort, only TCR beta chains were sequenced, and detectable features were limited by the absence of alpha or paired-chain data. In both the original and validation cohorts, the classifier was reported to diagnose cytomegalovirus status with high specificity and sensitivity. A later analysis found that TCR association rates varied across HLA loci, with DRB1 alleles showing the most associated TCRs and HLA-C alleles the fewest. Immune exposure information for the cohort was limited to CMV serostatus. The authors suggested that the approach could potentially be generalized to other disease states and immunological phenotypes. Three of the identified cytomegalovirus-associated TCR beta chains were confirmed in vitro to be specific for cytomegalovirus antigens. A later genetic analysis reported fewer N-insertions in productive TCRs among donors in an Asian-associated ancestry cluster than the roughly 700-donor mean. Compared with equally common non-associated chains, HLA-associated TCR beta chains in a later analysis were more clonally expanded and had lower generation probabilities. Correlated functional status among segregating V segments might reflect linkage disequilibrium, but an unknown experimental factor could not be ruled out. Across donors, most TCR sequences were observed very rarely, whereas some public TCRs were present in many individuals. Because counts were too low, roughly 16 rarely observed V segments, including chromosome 9 orphons, were left out of the earlier analysis of 500 to 750 of the donors. In a later analysis, some 18,000 TCR beta sequences were associated with specific HLA alleles at a false discovery rate of 0.05. HLA typing was unavailable for some donors at each locus, so association tests used only the typed subset. Assigning TCR associations to individual alleles was difficult when HLA alleles, especially DR and DQ, strongly co-occurred. The 87-base-pair reads could not distinguish some IMGT-functional V segments, including TRBV6-2 and TRBV6-3, so those segments were excluded. In an earlier analysis of under 600 of the donors, most TCR beta V segments were observed in productive rearrangements about 90% or about 30% of the time, broadly matching IMGT annotations. A further reported finding was that TCR beta sequences accurately predicted the HLA-A and HLA-B alleles for most subjects in the first cohort. A later analysis reported that several top co-occurrence clusters appeared linked to parvovirus B19, influenza, CMV and Epstein-Barr virus. A cluster of highly shared sequence variants was judged likely to represent a technical artifact of the sequencing pipeline. The study listed 164 TCR beta chains as associated with cytomegalovirus. V-gene and J-gene trimming of TCR beta chains was associated with a missense DCLRE1C variant in a later genetic analysis, and the association was replicated in an independent cohort. Presence/absence analyses assumed roughly uniform sequencing depth across donors, an assumption that may not hold.

Library construction relied on the immunoSEQ multiplex PCR assay. For the multiplex PCR, a mixture combining 60 forward primers for TCR Vbeta segments and 13 reverse primers for TCR Jbeta segments was used. Amplification of the CDR3 region of rearranged TCR beta genes was performed with a multiplex PCR assay on genomic DNA. On the Illumina HiSeq System, the amplified TCR beta libraries were sequenced as 87-base-pair reads. As for the original processing: In a later analysis, about 80 million unique TCR beta chains were counted across the approximately 640 repertoires, and roughly 11 million of these chains were shared by at least two donors. To remove PCR and sequencing errors, raw reads were error-corrected and collapsed into unique sequences using a nearest-neighbor algorithm that merged closely related sequences. To assign V, D and J gene segments, CDR3 sequences were aligned to IMGT reference sequences. For a sequence to be retained, a match of at least six nucleotides was required to both a V gene segment and a J gene segment. Rearrangements were classified as productive when the CDR3 lacked stop codons and remained in frame with V and J, and all other rearrangements were classified as non-productive. Following IMGT convention, CDR3 was defined as the stretch from the second conserved V-encoded cysteine to the conserved J-encoded phenylalanine. In an earlier analysis of some 550 of the donors, sequences lacking an unambiguous match to a single V gene segment were excluded. An earlier analysis of a few hundred of the donors classified V segments as functional when productive rearrangements were above 56.7% and as segregating when the standard deviation between donors was above 5%. A statistical classification framework was built to diagnose cytomegalovirus status from the catalog of TCR beta chain sequences. V and J gene assignment, in a later analysis, came from comparing TCR nucleotide sequences with IMGT/GENE-DB human TR gene sequences. The TCRdist pipeline was used in a later analysis to assign CDR3 sequences and most-parsimonious VDJ recombination scenarios. A later analysis defined each TCR beta chain by its CDR3 amino acid sequence plus V-gene family, and excluded reads lacking a unique V-gene family. In a later analysis, fewer than 600 highly shared, low-generation-probability nucleotide sequences were removed to address suspected cross-contamination and a sequencing artifact. In a later analysis, a clonal expansion index was calculated for each public chain from normalized within-repertoire ranks of inferred template counts. Generation probabilities in a later analysis came from a VDJ recombination model fitted to out-of-frame rearrangements, and those results were checked against IGoR. A later analysis scored TCR-TCR, TCR-HLA and TCR-CMV co-occurrence with hypergeometric tests, applying a repertoire-size bias correction to TCR pairs. A later analysis estimated false discovery rates by permuting HLA or CMV assignments 20 times. In a later analysis, co-occurring TCRs were grouped using DBSCAN, with TCRdist sequence similarity added in when clustering inside HLA-allele-positive subsets. Repertoires with fewer than 30,000 or more than 120,000 public chains were left out of co-occurrence clustering, as were five repertoires with anomalous nucleotide sharing. What TCRdb holds here is the immuneACCESS table cut down to in-frame rearrangements. Part of the clones is not present; checked against another copy, under half of the missing clones reflect an unresolved V gene, and the others are unexplained. The DNA was the basis for D and trimming; V, J and clone size are from that table. Counted in this sample were over 100,000 clones; 65% to 90% of them appeared once. Under 2.5% of the sample is taken by the ten largest.

Unmatched junction bases come to 5, with V trimmed by 5 bases and J by 10 bases. Spanning cysteine to phenylalanine, the CDR3 consists of 12 amino acids. Only the CDR3 DNA is retained, 36 bases long and in frame from the first base. Based on the germline V gene, the CDR1 and CDR2 sequences are MNHEY and SVGAGI. In total, fewer than 750 healthy bone marrow donors made up the cohort. All cohort members were sampled while nominally healthy, although unrecorded immune exposures were likely present. The donor tested CMV seronegative and was one of the 352 seronegative cohort members. Each donor provided a peripheral blood sample, and peripheral blood mononuclear cells were used for TCR beta sequencing. The Qiagen DNeasy Blood Extraction Kit was used to extract genomic DNA from the blood cell samples.

Recombination connected TRBV6-5 to TRBJ2-1, and TRBD1 matches 7 of the central bases. The TCR comes from a woman younger than 45 in good health and CMV-seronegative. The sample taken for sequencing was PBMCs. For the CDR3, the sequence is CASSRQGSEQFF. The sequence in DNA is TGTGCCAGCAGTCGACAGGGCAGCGAGCAGTTCTTC.